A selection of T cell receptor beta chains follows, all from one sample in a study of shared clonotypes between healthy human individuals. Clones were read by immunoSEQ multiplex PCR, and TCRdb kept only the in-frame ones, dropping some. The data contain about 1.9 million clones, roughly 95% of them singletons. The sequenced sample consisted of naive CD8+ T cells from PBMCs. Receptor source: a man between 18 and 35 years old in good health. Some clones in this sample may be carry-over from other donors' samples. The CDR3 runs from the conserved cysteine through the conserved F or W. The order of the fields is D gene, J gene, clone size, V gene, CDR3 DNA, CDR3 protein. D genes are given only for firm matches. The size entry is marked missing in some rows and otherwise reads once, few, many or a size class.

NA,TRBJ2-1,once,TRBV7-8,TGTGCCAGCAGCACGTCCCGACAGGCTAGCTCCTACAATGAGCAGTTCTTC,CASSTSRQASSYNEQFF
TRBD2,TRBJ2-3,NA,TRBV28,TGTGCCAGCAGAGCGGGAACTAGCACAGATACGCAGTATTTT,CASRAGTSTDTQYF
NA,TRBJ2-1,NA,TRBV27,TGTGCCAGCAGGACTAGGAATGAGCAGTTCTTC,CASRTRNEQFF
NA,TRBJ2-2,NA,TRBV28,TGTGCCAGCAGTCTTGTGTGGGACAAACCCGGGGAGCTGTTTTTT,CASSLVWDKPGELFF
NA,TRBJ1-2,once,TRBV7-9,TGTGCCAGCAATTACCGGGACCAGGGGCTACACTATGGCTACACCTTC,CASNYRDQGLHYGYTF
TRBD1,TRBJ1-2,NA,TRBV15,TGTGCCACCAGCACCGGACAGGGGGCAGGATATGGCTACACCTTC,CATSTGQGAGYGYTF
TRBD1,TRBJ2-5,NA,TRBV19,TGTGCCAGTAGTACCAGCCCCCGACAGGGGTACCAAGAGACCCAGTACTTC,CASSTSPRQGYQETQYF
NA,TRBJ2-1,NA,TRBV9,TGTGCCAGCAGCCCCCACGTCCGGCCCTACAATGAGCAGTTCTTC,CASSPHVRPYNEQFF
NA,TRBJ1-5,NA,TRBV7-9,TGTGCCAGCAGCTTAAGTGGGACGCCTCAGCCCCAGCATTTT,CASSLSGTPQPQHF
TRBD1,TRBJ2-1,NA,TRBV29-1,TGCAGCGTTGAAGATTTCGGGACAGCCCACAATGAGCAGTTCTTC,CSVEDFGTAHNEQFF
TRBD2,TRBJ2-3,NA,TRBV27,TGTGCCAGCAGTTTTGCCCTAGCGGGAGATACGCAGTATTTT,CASSFALAGDTQYF
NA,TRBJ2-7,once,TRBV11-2,TGTGCCAGCAGCTTGTCGACCTCCTACGAGCAGTACTTC,CASSLSTSYEQYF
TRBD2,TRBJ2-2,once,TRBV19,TGTGCCAGTAGTATATTTAGCGGGAAGCGTTACGGGGAGCTGTTTTTT,CASSIFSGKRYGELFF
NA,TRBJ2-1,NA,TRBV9,TGTGCCAGCAGCGTAGAAAGCGCACGGTACAATGAGCAGTTCTTC,CASSVESARYNEQFF
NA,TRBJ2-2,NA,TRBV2,TGTGCCAGCACTGCCAGAAGGAACACCGGGGAGCTGTTTTTT,CASTARRNTGELFF
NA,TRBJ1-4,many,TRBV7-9,TGTGCCAGCAGCCCCTTCGTCGGTGCAACTAATGAAAAACTGTTTTTT,CASSPFVGATNEKLFF
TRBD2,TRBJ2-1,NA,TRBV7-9,TGTGCCAGCAGCCAAACGGGACTAGCGGGAGCTTCCTACAATGAGCAGTTCTTC,CASSQTGLAGASYNEQFF
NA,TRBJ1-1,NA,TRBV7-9,TGTGCCAGCAGCCCACGGGAGGACAGAGAGAACACTGAAGCTTTCTTT,CASSPREDRENTEAFF
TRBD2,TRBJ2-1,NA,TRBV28,TGTGCCAGCAGTTACCCCTCCATCCTAGCGGGAAAGAATGAGCAGTTCTTC,CASSYPSILAGKNEQFF
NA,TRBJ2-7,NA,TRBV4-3,TGCGCCAGCAGCCAAGTGTCCGGCGGCTACGAGCAGTACTTC,CASSQVSGGYEQYF